This T cell receptor beta chain was recovered during a study of vaccination effects on CD4 cells after COVID-19. Study context: Post-vaccine specimens were collected at a median of 72 days following the second dose.

With more than 9 days of culture completed, CD4+ T cells were isolated. Participants completed two doses of the BNT162b2 or mRNA-1273 vaccine. Prior SARS-CoV-2 infection was absent in the vaccine recipients, as shown by negative nucleocapsid antibodies. Days 3 and 7 saw half the medium replaced with IL-2 medium. Study conclusions and caveats: Marked clonal contraction of both clone types appeared late after vaccination.

A word on this clone: Its antigen is unidentified.

Sequencing was performed with immunoSEQ multiplex PCR; in TCRdb, only in-frame clones are kept and a portion is missing. The sample contains roughly 41,000 clones, 55% to 80% of which appear only once. This CDR3 is built from 14 residues. V lost 2 bases and J lost 8; bases outside the gene matches: 9. Germline V gives CDR1 SGHTS, CDR2 YDEGEE. This TCR derives from a human donor who received a COVID-19 vaccine. The chain is built from TRBV5-8 and TRBJ2-7, with 8 bases matching TRBD1. Sequences were derived from CD4+ T cells from PBMCs cultured without peptide, sampled after COVID-19 vaccination. Here the CDR3 reads CASSLSGTGGKQYF. The CDR3 DNA sequence: TGTGCCAGCAGCTTATCCGGGACAGGAGGCAAGCAGTACTTC.